Ten or more counts support the clone carrying this T cell receptor beta chain. Its cognate antigen is unknown. The data belong to a study of T cells in Graves' hyperthyroidism and ophthalmopathy. V shed 5 bases, J shed 5 bases, and the junction held 13 bases outside the gene matches. The CDR3 covers 16 residues. Germline CDR1 reads SGHNT; CDR2 reads YENEEA. The authors deemed Graves' hyperthyroidism stable absent ophthalmopathy progression within 18 months. Patients aged 18 to 65 had newly diagnosed hyperthyroidism lasting under 2 months. The TCR beta CDR3 regions underwent amplification using RNA transcripts as the source. Carried out on the TCR CDR3, a first-round RT-PCR used the HTBI primer set. One entry per CDR3 protein, called by TCRdb with MiXCR from the multiplex PCR reads. The sample has over 300,000 distinct CDR3 sequences, 14% seen once. Study-wide findings and caveats: Blood also carried most thyroid clonotypes expanded above 0.001.

J is TRBJ1-1 and V is TRBV11-3; 8 nucleotides agree with TRBD1. The TCR was taken from a woman in her sixties or seventies with Graves' hyperthyroidism. Sequenced sample: blood. The CDR3 reads CASSRDPGQGATEAFF. CDR3 nucleotides: TGTGCCAGCAGCCGGGACCCGGGGCAGGGGGCGACTGAAGCTTTCTTT.